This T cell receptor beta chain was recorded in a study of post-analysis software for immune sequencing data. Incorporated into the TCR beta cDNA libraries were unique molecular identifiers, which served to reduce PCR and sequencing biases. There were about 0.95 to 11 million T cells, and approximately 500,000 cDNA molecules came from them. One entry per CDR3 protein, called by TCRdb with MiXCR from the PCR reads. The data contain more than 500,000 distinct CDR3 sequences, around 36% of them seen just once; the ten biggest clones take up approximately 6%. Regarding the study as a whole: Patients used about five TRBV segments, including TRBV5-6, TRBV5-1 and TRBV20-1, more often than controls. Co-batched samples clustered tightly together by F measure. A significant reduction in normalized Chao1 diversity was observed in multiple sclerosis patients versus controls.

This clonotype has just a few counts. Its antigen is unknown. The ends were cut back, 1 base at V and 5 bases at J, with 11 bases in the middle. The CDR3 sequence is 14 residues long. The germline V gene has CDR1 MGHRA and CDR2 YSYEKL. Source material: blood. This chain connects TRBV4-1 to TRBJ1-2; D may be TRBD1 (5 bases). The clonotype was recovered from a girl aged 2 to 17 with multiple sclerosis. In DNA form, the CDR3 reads TGCGCCAGCAGCCAAGTGGAAGGGGAATATGGCTACACCTTC. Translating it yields CASSQVEGEYGYTF.